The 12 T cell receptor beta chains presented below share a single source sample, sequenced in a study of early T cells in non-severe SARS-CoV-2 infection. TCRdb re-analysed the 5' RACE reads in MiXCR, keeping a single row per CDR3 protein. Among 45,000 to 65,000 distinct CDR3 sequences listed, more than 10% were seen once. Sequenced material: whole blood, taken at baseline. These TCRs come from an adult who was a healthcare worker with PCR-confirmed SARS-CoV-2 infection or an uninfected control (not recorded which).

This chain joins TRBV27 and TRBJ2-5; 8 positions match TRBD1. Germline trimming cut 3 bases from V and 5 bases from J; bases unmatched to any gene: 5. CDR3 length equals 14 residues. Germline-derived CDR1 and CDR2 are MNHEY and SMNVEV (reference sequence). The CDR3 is CASSFGQGWETQYF. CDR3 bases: TGTGCCAGCAGTTTCGGACAGGGATGGGAGACCCAGTACTTC.

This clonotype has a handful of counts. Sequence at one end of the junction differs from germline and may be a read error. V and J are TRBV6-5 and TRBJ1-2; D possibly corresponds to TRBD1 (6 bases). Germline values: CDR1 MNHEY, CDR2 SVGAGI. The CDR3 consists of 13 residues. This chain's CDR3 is CASRSDSNFGYTF. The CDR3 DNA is TGTGCCAGCAGGTCGGACAGCAACTTTGGCTACACCTTC.

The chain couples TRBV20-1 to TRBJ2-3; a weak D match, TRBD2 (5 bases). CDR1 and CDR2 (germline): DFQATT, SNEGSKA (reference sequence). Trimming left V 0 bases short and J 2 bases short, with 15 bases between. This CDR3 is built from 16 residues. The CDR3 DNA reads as TGCAGTGCTAGAGATCCCAGCGGCCTCTTCACAGATACGCAGTATTTT. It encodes CSARDPSGLFTDTQYF.

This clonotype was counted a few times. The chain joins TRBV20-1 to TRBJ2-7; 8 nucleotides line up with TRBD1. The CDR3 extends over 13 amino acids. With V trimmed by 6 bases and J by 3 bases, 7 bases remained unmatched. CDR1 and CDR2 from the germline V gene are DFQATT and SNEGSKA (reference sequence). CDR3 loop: CSAPDRANYEQYF. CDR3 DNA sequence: TGCAGTGCGCCGGACAGGGCAAACTACGAGCAGTACTTC.

The CDR3 coding sequence is TGTGCCAGCAGCTCCGGGACTAAGAACACCGGGGAGCTGTTTTTT. Protein product: CASSSGTKNTGELFF. The chain recombines TRBV7-3 with TRBJ2-2, with 7 positions matching TRBD2. The germline V gene encodes CDR1 SGHTA and CDR2 FQGTGA. This CDR3 contains 15 residues. After removal of 4 bases from V and 1 base from J, the junction contained 3 bases not matched to a gene.

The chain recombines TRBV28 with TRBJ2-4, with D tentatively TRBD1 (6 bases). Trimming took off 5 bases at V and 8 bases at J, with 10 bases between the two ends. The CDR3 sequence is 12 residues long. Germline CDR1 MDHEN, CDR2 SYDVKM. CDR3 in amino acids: CASSPPGDIQYF. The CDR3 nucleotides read TGTGCCAGCAGTCCTCCAGGGGACATTCAGTACTTC.

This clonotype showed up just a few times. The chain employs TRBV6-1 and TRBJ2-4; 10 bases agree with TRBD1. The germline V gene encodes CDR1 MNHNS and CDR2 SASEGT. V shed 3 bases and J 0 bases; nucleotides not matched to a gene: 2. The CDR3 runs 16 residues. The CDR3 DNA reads TGTGCCAGCAGTGATAGGACAGGGGGAGCCAAAAACATTCAGTACTTC. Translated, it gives CASSDRTGGAKNIQYF.

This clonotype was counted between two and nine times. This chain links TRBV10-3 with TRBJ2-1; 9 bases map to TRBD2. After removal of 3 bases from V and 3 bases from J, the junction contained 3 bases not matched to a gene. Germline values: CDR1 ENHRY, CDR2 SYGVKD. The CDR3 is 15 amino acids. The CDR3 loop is CAISDSGRGYNEQFF. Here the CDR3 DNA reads TGTGCCATCAGTGATAGCGGGAGAGGCTACAATGAGCAGTTCTTC.

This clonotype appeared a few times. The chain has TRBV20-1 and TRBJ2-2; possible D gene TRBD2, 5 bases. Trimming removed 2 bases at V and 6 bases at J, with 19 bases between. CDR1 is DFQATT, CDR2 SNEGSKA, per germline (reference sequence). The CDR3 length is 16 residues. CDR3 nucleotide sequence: TGCAGTGCTAGAAAGGGAGTCCGGGTTCGGGCCGGGGAGCTGTTTTTT. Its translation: CSARKGVRVRAGELFF.

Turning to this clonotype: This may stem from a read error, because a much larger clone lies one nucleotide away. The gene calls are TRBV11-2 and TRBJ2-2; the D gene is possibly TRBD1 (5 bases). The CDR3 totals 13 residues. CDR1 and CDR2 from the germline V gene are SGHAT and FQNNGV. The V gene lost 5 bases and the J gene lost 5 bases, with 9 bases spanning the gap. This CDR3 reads CASSRAGTGELFF. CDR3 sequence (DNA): TGTGCCAGCAGCCGGGCAGGGACCGGGGAGCTGTTTTTT. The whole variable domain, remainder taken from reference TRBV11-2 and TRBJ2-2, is EAGVAQSPRYKIIEKRQSVAFWCNPISGHATLYWYQQILGQGPKLLIQFQNNGVVDDSQLPKDRFSAERLKGVDSTLKIQPAKLEDSAVYLCASSRAGTGELFFGEGSRLTVL.

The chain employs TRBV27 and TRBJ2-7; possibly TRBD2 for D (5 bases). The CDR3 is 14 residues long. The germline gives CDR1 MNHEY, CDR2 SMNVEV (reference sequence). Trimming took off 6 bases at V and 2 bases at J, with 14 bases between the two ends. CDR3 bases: TGTGCCAGCAGATTGTACGGGGTTGCCTACGAGCAGTACTTC. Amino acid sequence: CASRLYGVAYEQYF.

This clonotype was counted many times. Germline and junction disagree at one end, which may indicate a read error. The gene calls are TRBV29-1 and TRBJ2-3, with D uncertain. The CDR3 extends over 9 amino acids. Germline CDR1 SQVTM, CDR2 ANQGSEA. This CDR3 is CSVQDTQYF. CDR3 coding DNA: TGCAGCGTTCAAGATACGCAGTATTTT.